This TCR beta chain was profiled in a study of post-analysis software for immune sequencing data. General study points: When compared against controls, multiple sclerosis patients showed significantly lower normalized Chao1 diversity. TRBV5-6, TRBV5-1 and TRBV20-1 belonged to a set of roughly 5 TRBV segments that were more frequent in patients than controls.

This clonotype appeared a few times. Antigen unknown. Unique molecular identifiers were carried by the TCR beta cDNA libraries. TCRdb reanalysed the PCR reads using MiXCR and keeps one entry per CDR3 protein. The sample has 380,000 or so distinct CDR3 sequences; around 33% are singletons. With 6 bases removed from V and 4 bases from J, the gap between germline ends came to 16 bases. The germline V gene encodes CDR1 MNHEY and CDR2 SVGAGI. The CDR3 runs to 15 residues. The rearrangement uses TRBV6-5 and TRBJ1-5; no firm D call. This sequence was found in a girl aged 10 to 17 with multiple sclerosis. Material: blood. The CDR3 DNA sequence: TGTGCCAGCAGCCAGTTCCGGACTCTTAATCAGCCCCAGCATTTT. It codes for CASSQFRTLNQPQHF.